The next 20 T cell receptor beta chains were all read from a single sample in a study of blood T cell repertoires in COVID-19. Profiled with immunoSEQ multiplex PCR; TCRdb holds only in-frame clones, not every one. The sample consists of fewer than 400,000 clones, about nine tenths of them appearing once. Sequencing input: PBMCs or T cells enriched from blood (not recorded which). The receptors derive from a woman younger than 35 who had recovered from COVID-19.

The chain couples TRBV7-8 to TRBJ1-2; possible D gene TRBD1, 6 bases. The CDR3 length is 15 residues. Trimming left V 1 base short and J 4 bases short, with 13 bases between. Germline values: CDR1 SGHVS, CDR2 FQNEAQ. The CDR3 DNA reads as TGTGCCAGCAGCTTAGACACAGGGAACGGCTATGGCTACACCTTC. Protein: CASSLDTGNGYGYTF.

The V gene is TRBV27, the J gene TRBJ1-6, with 10 bases that match TRBD1. The germline CDR1 and CDR2 sequences are MNHEY and SMNVEV (reference sequence). J was trimmed by 1 base and V by 6 bases; bases with no gene match: 15. This CDR3 contains 20 residues. As DNA, the CDR3 is TGTGCCAGCAGGCCCTACCGGGACAGGGGTCTCCGGTCCTATAATTCACCCCTCCACTTT. Amino acids: CASRPYRDRGLRSYNSPLHF.

This chain uses TRBV27 with TRBJ1-2; TRBD1 matches at 12 bases. The germline V gene encodes CDR1 MNHEY and CDR2 SMNVEV (reference sequence). This CDR3 comprises 15 residues. The trim removed 6 bases at V and 8 bases at J, leaving 10 bases unmatched. CDR3 coding DNA: TGTGCCAGCAGGCTAGACCGGGACAGGGGGCAGGGCTACACCTTC. Protein sequence: CASRLDRDRGQGYTF.

The chain uses TRBV7-3 and TRBJ1-1; D is perhaps TRBD1 (5 bases). The germline V and J ends were trimmed by 2 bases and 5 bases, with 18 bases remaining between them. Germline-derived CDR1 and CDR2 are SGHTA and FQGTGA. This CDR3 comprises 16 residues. CDR3 nucleotide sequence: TGTGCCAGCAGCTTATCCAGGGCGGGGGTAGGGACTGAAGCTTTCTTT. This encodes CASSLSRAGVGTEAFF. Full variable domain (missing parts from reference TRBV7-3 and TRBJ1-1): GAGVSQTPSNKVTEKGKYVELRCDPISGHTALYWYRQSLGQGPEFLIYFQGTGAADDSGLPNDRFFAVRPEGSVSTLKIQRTERGDSAVYLCASSLSRAGVGTEAFFGQGTRLTVV.

Only one count was recorded for this clone. This sequence joins TRBV5-1 and TRBJ2-5; 7 nucleotides align to TRBD1. Germline V gene lookup returns CDR1 SGHRS and CDR2 YFSETQ. The trim removed 3 bases at V and 0 bases at J, leaving 5 bases unmatched. The CDR3 consists of 15 residues. For the CDR3, the DNA is TGCGCCAGCAGCTCGGGGACAGACTACCAAGAGACCCAGTACTTC. This encodes CASSSGTDYQETQYF.

The chain links TRBV11-2 to TRBJ2-7; possibly TRBD2 for D (5 bases). Between the trimmed V and J ends, which lost 5 bases and 2 bases, there was a span of 19 bases. The CDR3 is made up of 16 amino acids. The V gene's germline CDR1 is SGHAT and CDR2 FQNNGV. CDR3 bases: TGTGCCAGCAGCCTCCGGGGAGAGAGAATGGCCTACGAGCAGTACTTC. It codes for CASSLRGERMAYEQYF.

This chain joins TRBV18 and TRBJ2-5; D ambiguous. Germline CDR1 is KGHSH and CDR2 is LQKENI. The CDR3 covers 13 residues. Trimming pared 1 base from V and 3 bases from J, leaving 6 bases between. DNA for the CDR3: TGTGCCAGCTCACCACGAGAGGAAGAGACCCAGTACTTC. Residues: CASSPREEETQYF.

The V call is TRBV5-1, the J call TRBJ1-3; D is possibly TRBD1 (6 bases). Germline CDR1 reads SGHRS; CDR2 reads YFSETQ. The CDR3 is 19 amino acids. Trimming removed 1 base from V and 0 bases from J, with 20 bases in between. The CDR3 DNA reads TGCGCCAGCAGCTTGTGGGCACGGGGTACAGGGCACTCTGGAAACACCATATATTTT. Its translation: CASSLWARGTGHSGNTIYF.

The rearrangement uses TRBV7-6 and TRBJ2-1, with 7 positions matching TRBD2. V shed 1 base and J 7 bases; nucleotides not matched to a gene: 10. The CDR3 contains 16 residues. CDR1 and CDR2 from the germline V gene are SGHVS and FNYEAQ. The CDR3 DNA is TGTGCCAGCAGCTTAGTGACTAGCTCCCGAGGGAATGAGCAGTTCTTC. Encoded protein: CASSLVTSSRGNEQFF. Together with reference TRBV7-6 and TRBJ2-1, the CDR3 gives the full variable domain: GAGVSQSPRYKVTKRGQDVALRCDPISGHVSLYWYRQALGQGPEFLTYFNYEAQQDKSGLPNDRFSAERPEGSISTLTIQRTEQRDSAMYRCASSLVTSSRGNEQFFGPGTRLTVL.

This clone has only one observation. The chain joins TRBV11-2 to TRBJ1-1, with D perhaps matching TRBD1 (6 bases). V was clipped by 1 base and J by 3 bases, with 12 bases between them. The germline V gene has CDR1 SGHAT and CDR2 FQNNGV. The CDR3 has 15 residues. CDR3 loop: CASSLGTGRDTEAFF. The CDR3 bases are TGTGCCAGCAGCTTAGGAACAGGGCGGGACACTGAAGCTTTCTTT.

This sequence joins TRBV7-6 and TRBJ2-1; 7 bases align to TRBD2. This CDR3 has 16 residues. After removal of 5 bases from V and 9 bases from J, the junction contained 16 bases not matched to a gene. Germline CDR1 SGHVS, CDR2 FNYEAQ. The DNA for the CDR3 is TGTGCCAGCAGCCCCCACCGGGCGGGAGCCTTCCTTGAGCAGTTCTTC. Translation gives CASSPHRAGAFLEQFF.

This clone was detected a few times. The chain joins TRBV20-1 to TRBJ2-1; D uncertain. Deletions cut 5 bases from V and 10 bases from J, with 9 bases between. Germline CDR1 is DFQATT and CDR2 is SNEGSKA (reference sequence). The CDR3 extends over 10 amino acids. The CDR3 bases are TGCAGTGCTGCAGACTCGGAGCAGTTCTTC. This encodes CSAADSEQFF.

The chain recombines TRBV9 with TRBJ2-7; D may be TRBD2 (7 bases). This CDR3 has 16 residues. V lost 2 bases and J lost 7, with 22 bases in between. The germline gives CDR1 SGDLS, CDR2 YYNGEE. CDR3 bases: TGTGCCAGCAGCGTGGGGGTCGGCAGGGGCGGGAGAGAGCAGTACTTC. This translates into CASSVGVGRGGREQYF.

This clone appeared a single time. The chain employs TRBV7-3 and TRBJ2-1; 16 bases map to TRBD2. V shed 5 bases, J shed 10 bases, and the junction held 2 bases outside the gene matches. Germline values: CDR1 SGHTA, CDR2 FQGTGA. The CDR3 consists of 14 residues. The CDR3 nucleotides are TGTGCCAGCAGCGCGGGACTAGCGGGAGGGGAGCAGTTCTTC. It codes for CASSAGLAGGEQFF.

This clone was seen only once. The rearrangement links TRBV18 to TRBJ2-3, with 14 bases lining up with TRBD2. With V trimmed by 2 bases and J by 7 bases, 8 bases remained unmatched. CDR3 size: 17 residues. Germline V gene sequence: CDR1 KGHSH, CDR2 LQKENI. The CDR3 bases are TGTGCCAGCTCACCAACTCGGACTAGCGGGGGGACGCATACGCAGTATTTT. Translating gives CASSPTRTSGGTHTQYF. Using reference TRBV18 and TRBJ2-3 for the parts outside the CDR3, the full variable domain is NAGVMQNPRHLVRRRGQEARLRCSPMKGHSHVYWYRQLPEEGLKFMVYLQKENIIDESGMPKERFSAEFPKEGPSILRIQQVVRGDSAAYFCASSPTRTSGGTHTQYFGPGTRLTVL.

This clone was recorded once. The chain links TRBV6-5 to TRBJ2-1; 7 nucleotides align to TRBD2. Germline-derived CDR1 and CDR2 are MNHEY and SVGAGI. The CDR3 is made up of 14 amino acids. V shed 6 bases and J 7 bases; nucleotides not matched to a gene: 9. The CDR3: CASSQPHGGNEQFF. CDR3 nucleotide sequence: TGTGCCAGCAGCCAACCGCACGGGGGGAATGAGCAGTTCTTC.

The rearrangement uses TRBV19 and TRBJ1-2, with TRBD1 matching 8 bases. Germline CDR1 LNHDA, CDR2 SQIVND (reference sequence). This CDR3 contains 15 residues. With V trimmed by 5 bases and J by 2 bases, 7 bases remained unmatched. The CDR3 DNA follows: TGTGCCAGTAGTCCCCGACAGGGGATAAACTATGGCTACACCTTC. Translated: CASSPRQGINYGYTF.

The CDR3 bases are TGTGCCATCAGTGAGTCTGGTAGGCTAGCGGGAGTAGAGACCCAGTACTTC. This sequence encodes CAISESGRLAGVETQYF. The chain joins TRBV10-3 to TRBJ2-5; TRBD2 aligns across 10 bases. The length of the CDR3 is 17 residues. From germline, CDR1 is ENHRY and CDR2 SYGVKD. Trimming at V came to 0 bases and at J to 4 bases, leaving 8 bases not matched to a gene.

The chain carries TRBV4-1 and TRBJ1-5; the match to TRBD1 covers 7 bases. V was clipped by 0 bases and J by 4 bases; unmatched bases: 3. The CDR3 covers 15 residues. The germline V gene encodes CDR1 MGHRA and CDR2 YSYEKL. The CDR3: CASSQEGQPNQPQHF. CDR3 nucleotides: TGCGCCAGCAGCCAAGAGGGACAGCCGAATCAGCCCCAGCATTTT.

V gene TRBV6-5 combines with J gene TRBJ1-6; D unresolved. The CDR3 loop spans 16 amino acids. V lost 0 bases and J lost 2, with 8 bases in between. Germline CDR1 is MNHEY and CDR2 is SVGAGI. The CDR3 region is CASSYSRVTYNSPLHF. In DNA, the CDR3 is TGTGCCAGCAGTTACTCGAGGGTCACCTATAATTCACCCCTCCACTTT.